This T cell receptor beta chain comes out of a study of CD8 T cells in Susac syndrome. This CDR3 has 15 amino acids. Germline CDR1 and CDR2: LGHNA and YSLEER. J lost 2 bases, V lost 4 bases, and 6 bases had no gene match. Reverse transcription of roughly 0.45 to 1 ug RNA was performed with random hexamers. The method of amplification for TCR beta CDR3 was immunoSEQ multiplex PCR, covering 54 Vbeta and 13 Jbeta. TCRdb re-analysed the immunoSEQ multiplex PCR reads in MiXCR, keeping a single row per CDR3 protein. The table shows roughly 60,000 distinct CDR3 sequences, with 90% to 95% occurring only once. The study sequenced TCR beta in blood CD8+ and CD4+ T cells. The CD8+ and CD4+ T cells were isolated magnetically using a negative isolation approach, whereas the TEMRA cells were enriched by FACS.

The receptor was isolated from a human donor in good health. Sequencing was performed on CD8+ T cells from PBMCs. The chain uses TRBV4-3 and TRBJ1-2, with 8 bases that match TRBD1. The CDR3 region is CASSPSRQGNYGYTF. The CDR3, as DNA: TGCGCCAGCAGCCCATCGAGACAGGGGAACTATGGCTACACCTTC.